Below are 11 T cell receptor beta chains sequenced from a single sample in a study of cytomegalovirus exposure and HLA in healthy donors. Primers: 60 Vbeta forward and 13 Jbeta reverse. Sequencing was performed with immunoSEQ multiplex PCR; in TCRdb, only in-frame clones are kept and a portion is missing. The repertoire has about 150,000 clones, approximately 80% of them found once; the top ten carry about 2%. What was sequenced was PBMCs. These receptors all come from a man under 40 in good health and CMV-seronegative.

This clone turned up a few times. The chain joins TRBV5-5 to TRBJ1-1, with 9 bases identical to TRBD1. Germline V gives CDR1 SGHKS, CDR2 YYEKEE (reference sequence). V dropped 1 base and J dropped 0; count of bases not matched to a gene: 13. This CDR3 has 19 amino acids. The chain's CDR3 is CASSLTRTGDFSLNTEAFF. Written as DNA, the CDR3 is TGTGCCAGCAGCTTGACCCGGACAGGGGACTTCTCTTTGAACACTGAAGCTTTCTTT. The full variable domain, with the rest looked up from reference TRBV5-5 and TRBJ1-1, is DAGVTQSPTHLIKTRGQQVTLRCSPISGHKSVSWYQQVLGQGPQFIFQYYEKEERGRGNFPDRFSARQFPNYSSELNVNALLLGDSALYLCASSLTRTGDFSLNTEAFFGQGTRLTVV.

This clone was recorded once. This sequence joins TRBV5-1 and TRBJ2-2, with TRBD1 matching 8 bases. With V trimmed by 5 bases and J by 7 bases, 13 bases remained unmatched. The CDR3 totals 16 residues. Germline V gene lookup returns CDR1 SGHRS and CDR2 YFSETQ. The CDR3 reads CASSSPRQGLVGELFF. The CDR3 DNA reads TGCGCCAGCAGTTCCCCTAGACAGGGGTTGGTCGGGGAGCTGTTTTTT.

The chain carries TRBV6-5 and TRBJ2-5, with D possibly matching TRBD2 (6 bases). The DNA end favors TRBJ2-7, so the J call may be wrong. Looked up from germline, CDR1 is MNHEY and CDR2 is SVGAGI. The CDR3 contains 15 residues. The CDR3 loop reads CASSYTGEIRDEQYF. The CDR3 DNA follows: TGTGCCAGCAGTTATACGGGAGAGATTAGAGACGAGCAGTACTTC.

The J gene is TRBJ2-2, the V gene TRBV6-6; 8 nucleotides align to TRBD1. This CDR3 comprises 14 residues. V shed 8 bases, J shed 4 bases, and the junction held 6 bases outside the gene matches. Germline lookup yields CDR1 MNHNY and CDR2 SVGAGI (reference sequence). The CDR3 DNA is TGTGCCAGCCGAGCAACAGGGGGCACCGGGGAGCTGTTTTTT. It translates to CASRATGGTGELFF.

The chain uses TRBV5-5 and TRBJ2-6; TRBD1 aligns across 7 bases. This CDR3 contains 19 residues. In germline, CDR1 is SGHKS, CDR2 YYEKEE (reference sequence). Trimming took 0 bases from V and 1 from J; bases not matched to a gene: 10. CDR3: CASSLAVDRRTSGANVLTF. The CDR3 nucleotides read TGTGCCAGCAGCTTGGCGGTGGACAGGAGGACGTCTGGGGCCAACGTCCTGACTTTC.

The chain couples TRBV4-1 to TRBJ2-6, with a weak D call TRBD2 (5 bases). This CDR3 has 16 residues. Germline values: CDR1 MGHRA, CDR2 YSYEKL. V shed 4 bases and J shed 0 bases, with 10 bases lying between them. In DNA, the CDR3 is TGCGCCAGCAGCCTCCAGGAGGCCTCTGGGGCCAACGTCCTGACTTTC. Amino acid sequence: CASSLQEASGANVLTF.

This clone has more than one count but fewer than ten. The rearrangement joins TRBV6-1 to TRBJ2-7, with a tentative D call TRBD1 (5 bases). Germline V lookup: CDR1 MNHNS, CDR2 SASEGT. There are 15 residues in the CDR3. V lost 4 bases and J lost 0, with 13 bases in between. The CDR3 DNA is TGTGCCAGCAGTGGACAGCTGCAAAGCTCCTACGAGCAGTACTTC. This gives the protein CASSGQLQSSYEQYF.

The rearrangement uses TRBV18 and TRBJ2-3; 8 positions match TRBD2. The CDR3 contains 15 residues. From germline, CDR1 is KGHSH and CDR2 LQKENI. J gave up 3 bases and V 1 base, and 3 bases lay outside the gene matches. The CDR3 sequence: CASSPLGTRTDTQYF. Written as DNA, the CDR3 is TGTGCCAGCTCACCACTTGGGACTAGAACAGATACGCAGTATTTT.

The chain recombines TRBV4-3 with TRBJ2-3; 11 nucleotides match TRBD2. V dropped 3 bases and J dropped 3; count of bases not matched to a gene: 11. The CDR3 consists of 18 residues. Germline values: CDR1 LGHNA, CDR2 YSLEER. The CDR3 reads CASSQEIMTSGITDTQYF. CDR3 DNA sequence: TGCGCCAGCAGCCAGGAAATAATGACTAGCGGGATTACAGATACGCAGTATTTT.

This chain connects TRBV5-1 to TRBJ1-1; TRBD1 might be the D (6 bases). The CDR3 is 14 residues long. V was pared by 4 bases and J by 1 base, with 11 bases between. Germline values: CDR1 SGHRS, CDR2 YFSETQ. The CDR3 loop reads CASSPGGPNTEAFF. The CDR3 coding sequence is TGCGCCAGCAGCCCCGGGGGGCCGAACACTGAAGCTTTCTTT.

This chain joins TRBV7-8 and TRBJ2-4; 7 bases agree with TRBD2. The germline V gene has CDR1 SGHVS and CDR2 FQNEAQ. This CDR3 has 14 amino acids. Trimming removed 1 base from V and 6 bases from J; junction bases left unmatched: 3. The CDR3 DNA reads as TGTGCCAGCAGCTTAGGGGGGAGGGGAAACATTCAGTACTTC. Translating gives CASSLGGRGNIQYF. Variable domain in full (rest from reference TRBV7-8 and TRBJ2-4): GAGVSQSPRYKVAKRGQDVALRCDPISGHVSLFWYQQALGQGPEFLTYFQNEAQLDKSGLPSDRFFAERPEGSVSTLKIQRTQQEDSAVYLCASSLGGRGNIQYFGAGTRLSVL.